This TCR beta chain was identified during a study of shared clonotypes between healthy human individuals. Study summary: The composition of the donors was two women and a few men aged 18 to 49.

Per the original methods: For the immunoSEQ data, sequences were junction-only without quality scores, so filtering differed. The protocol was immunoSEQ multiplex PCR, while the TCRdb copy is restricted to in-frame clones and leaves out a portion. Clone size and the V and J calls come from that table; the DNA yielded D and trimming. The sample records over a million clones, about 80% being singletons. J gave up 4 bases and V 5 bases, and 10 bases lay outside the gene matches. The length of the CDR3 is 16 residues. From germline, CDR1 is SEHNR and CDR2 FQNEAQ (reference sequence). Concerning this clone: No antigen is known for it.

Study results and caveats: Against clonotypes common to all four donors, non-shared ones had lower generation probabilities. With few donors, the genetic and exposure-history diversity represented was limited.

The chain couples TRBV7-9 to TRBJ2-1; 8 positions match TRBD2. Sequencing input: memory CD4+ T cells from PBMCs. Subset: CD45RA-negative fraction. This sequence was found in a young man in good health. Some clones in this sample may be carry-over from other donors' samples. CDR3 in amino acids: CASSTHGGRNYNEQFF. The CDR3 DNA reads as TGTGCCAGCAGCACACACGGCGGGAGGAATTACAATGAGCAGTTCTTC. Looking up the rest from reference TRBV7-9 and TRBJ2-1 gives the full variable domain: DTGVSQNPRHKITKRGQNVTFRCDPISEHNRLYWYRQTLGQGPEFLTYFQNEAQLEKSRLLSDRFSAERPKGSFSTLEIQRTEQGDSAMYLCASSTHGGRNYNEQFFGPGTRLTVL.